The rows below give T cell receptor beta chains drawn from one sample of a study of T cell responses to AZD1222 COVID-19 vaccine. Some clones are missing from TCRdb's copy, which holds only in-frame ones; the method was immunoSEQ multiplex PCR. Of more than 95,000 clones listed, roughly 90% are singletons. This sample comprised peripheral blood, obtained on day 0 of AZD1222 vaccination. These TCRs come from an adult in good health. Each CDR3 is given with its conserved first and last residue. D genes are given only for firm matches. Clone sizes are given selectively: once, few, many, or a class where the clone is expanded.

- | TRBJ2-5 | TRBD1 | TRBV18 | CASSPGTEPETQYF | TGTGCCAGCTCACCAGGGACAGAGCCCGAGACCCAGTACTTC
- | TRBJ2-5 | - | TRBV5-4 | CASSLGELKETQYF | TGTGCCAGCAGCTTGGGGGAGCTAAAAGAGACCCAGTACTTC
- | TRBJ1-1 | - | TRBV11-2 | CASSPTTNMNTEAFF | TGTGCCAGCAGCCCGACGACAAATATGAACACTGAAGCTTTCTTT
- | TRBJ2-5 | - | TRBV28 | CASSFRAGAGTQYF | TGTGCCAGCAGTTTCCGTGCAGGGGCGGGGACCCAGTACTTC
- | TRBJ2-7 | - | TRBV5-1 | CASSLEVISYEQYF | TGCGCCAGCAGCTTGGAGGTTATCTCCTACGAGCAGTACTTC
- | TRBJ1-6 | - | TRBV4-3 | CASSQDNPNNNSPLHF | TGCGCCAGCAGCCAAGATAACCCCAACAATAATTCACCCCTCCACTTT
- | TRBJ2-7 | TRBD2 | TRBV13 | CASSSLTSGASYEQYF | TGTGCCAGCAGCTCGTTAACTAGCGGGGCCTCCTACGAGCAGTACTTC
once | TRBJ1-5 | - | TRBV5-5 | CASSLGSGNQPQHF | TGTGCCAGCAGCTTGGGTTCAGGGAATCAGCCCCAGCATTTT
- | TRBJ2-2 | - | TRBV28 | CASSLGPLGRELFF | TGTGCCAGCAGTTTGGGCCCTCTTGGGAGGGAGCTGTTTTTT
- | TRBJ2-2 | - | TRBV5-4 | CASSLGQGKGGELFF | TGTGCCAGCAGCTTGGGTCAGGGGAAGGGCGGGGAGCTGTTTTTT
- | TRBJ2-1 | - | TRBV5-6 | CASSWSGEQFF | TGTGCCAGCAGCTGGTCGGGAGAGCAGTTCTTC
- | TRBJ1-2 | TRBD1 | TRBV7-6 | CASSFSAGQGINYGYTF | TGTGCCAGCAGCTTTTCTGCGGGACAGGGGATAAACTATGGCTACACCTTC
- | TRBJ1-5 | - | TRBV19 | CASSLLTTASNQPQHF | TGTGCCAGTAGTCTTCTGACGACAGCGAGCAATCAGCCCCAGCATTTT
few | TRBJ1-2 | - | TRBV3-1/TRBV3-2 | CASSQADGGYTF | TGTGCCAGCAGCCAAGCCGACGGTGGCTACACCTTC
- | TRBJ1-2 | - | TRBV28 | CASSSGRILYGYTF | TGTGCCAGCAGTTCCGGACGGATCCTCTATGGCTACACCTTC
once | TRBJ1-2 | TRBD1 | TRBV7-3 | CASSLEARGYGYTF | TGTGCCAGCAGCTTAGAAGCCAGGGGGTATGGCTACACCTTC
- | TRBJ1-5 | TRBD1 | TRBV28 | CASSPQGLQPQHF | TGTGCCAGCAGTCCACAGGGGTTGCAGCCCCAGCATTTT